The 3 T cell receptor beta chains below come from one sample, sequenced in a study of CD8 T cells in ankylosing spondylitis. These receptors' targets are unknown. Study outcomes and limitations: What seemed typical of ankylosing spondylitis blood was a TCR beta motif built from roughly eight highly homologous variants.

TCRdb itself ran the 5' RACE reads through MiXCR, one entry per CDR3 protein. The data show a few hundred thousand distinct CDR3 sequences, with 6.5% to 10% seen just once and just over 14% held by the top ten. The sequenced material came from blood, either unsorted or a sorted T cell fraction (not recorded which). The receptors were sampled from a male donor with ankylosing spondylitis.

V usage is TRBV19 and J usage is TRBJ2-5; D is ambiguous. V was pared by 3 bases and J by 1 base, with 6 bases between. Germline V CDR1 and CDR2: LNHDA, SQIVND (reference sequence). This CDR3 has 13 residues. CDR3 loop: CASSMSPQETQYF. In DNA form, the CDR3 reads TGTGCCAGTAGTATGAGCCCCCAAGAGACCCAGTACTTC.

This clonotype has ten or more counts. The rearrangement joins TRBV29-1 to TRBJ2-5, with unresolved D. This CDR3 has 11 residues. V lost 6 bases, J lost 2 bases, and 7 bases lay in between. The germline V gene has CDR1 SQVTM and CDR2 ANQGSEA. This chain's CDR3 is CSVSIQETQYF. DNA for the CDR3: TGCAGCGTGTCGATTCAAGAGACCCAGTACTTC. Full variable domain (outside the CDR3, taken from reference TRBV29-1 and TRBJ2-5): SAVISQKPSRDICQRGTSLTIQCQVDSQVTMMFWYRQQPGQSLTLIATANQGSEATYESGFVIDKFPISRPNLTFSTLTVSNMSPEDSSIYLCSVSIQETQYFGPGTRLLVL.

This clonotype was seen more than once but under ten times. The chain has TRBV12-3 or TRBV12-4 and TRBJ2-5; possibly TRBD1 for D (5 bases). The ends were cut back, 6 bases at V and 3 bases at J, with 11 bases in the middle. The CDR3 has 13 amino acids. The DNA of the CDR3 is TGTGCCAGCAGACTCCGACAGAAAGAGACCCAGTACTTC. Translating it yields CASRLRQKETQYF.